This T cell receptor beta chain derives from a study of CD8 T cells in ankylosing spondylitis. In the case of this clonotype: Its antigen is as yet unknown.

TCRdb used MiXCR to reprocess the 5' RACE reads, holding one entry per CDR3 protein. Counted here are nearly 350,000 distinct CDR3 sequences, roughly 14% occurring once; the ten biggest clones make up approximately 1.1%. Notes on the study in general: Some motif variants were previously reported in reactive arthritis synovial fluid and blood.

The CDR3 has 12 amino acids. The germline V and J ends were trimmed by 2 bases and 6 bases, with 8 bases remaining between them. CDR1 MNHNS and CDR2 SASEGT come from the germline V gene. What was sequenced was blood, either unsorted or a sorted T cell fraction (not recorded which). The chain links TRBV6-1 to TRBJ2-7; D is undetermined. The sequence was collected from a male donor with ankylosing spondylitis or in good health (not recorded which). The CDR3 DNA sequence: TGTGCCAGCAGTGAAAGTTATTCCGAGCAGTACTTC. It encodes CASSESYSEQYF.